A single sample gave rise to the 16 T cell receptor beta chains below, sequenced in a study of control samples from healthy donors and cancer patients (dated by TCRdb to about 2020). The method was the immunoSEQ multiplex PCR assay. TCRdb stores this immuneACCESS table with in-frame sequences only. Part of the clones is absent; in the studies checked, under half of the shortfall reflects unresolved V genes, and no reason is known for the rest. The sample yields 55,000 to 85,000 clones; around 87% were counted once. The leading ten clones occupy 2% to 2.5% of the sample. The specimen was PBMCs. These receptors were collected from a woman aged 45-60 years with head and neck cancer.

The CDR3 DNA follows: TGTGCCAGCAGTTCAGCTGATGGCTACACCTTC. It translates to CASSSADGYTF. This sequence joins TRBV6-2 or TRBV6-3 and TRBJ1-2; no definite D call. The CDR3 is 11 residues long. Trimming pared 4 bases from V and 6 bases from J, leaving 6 bases between. CDR1 is MNHEY, CDR2 SVGEGT, per germline.

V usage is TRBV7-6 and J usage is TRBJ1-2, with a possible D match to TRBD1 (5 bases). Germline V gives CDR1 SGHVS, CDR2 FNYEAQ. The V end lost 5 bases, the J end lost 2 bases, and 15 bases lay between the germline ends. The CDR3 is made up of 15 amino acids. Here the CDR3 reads CASSPRRVSNYGYTF. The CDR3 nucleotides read TGTGCCAGCAGCCCCCGCAGGGTTTCGAACTATGGCTACACCTTC. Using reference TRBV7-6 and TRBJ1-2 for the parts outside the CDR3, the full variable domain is GAGVSQSPRYKVTKRGQDVALRCDPISGHVSLYWYRQALGQGPEFLTYFNYEAQQDKSGLPNDRFSAERPEGSISTLTIQRTEQRDSAMYRCASSPRRVSNYGYTFGSGTRLTVV.

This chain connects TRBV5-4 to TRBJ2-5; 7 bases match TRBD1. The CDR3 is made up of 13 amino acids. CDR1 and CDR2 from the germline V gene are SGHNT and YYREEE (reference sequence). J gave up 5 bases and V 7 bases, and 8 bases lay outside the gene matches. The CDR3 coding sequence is TGTGCCAGCCACAGGGGCCTAGGGGAGACCCAGTACTTC. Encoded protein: CASHRGLGETQYF.

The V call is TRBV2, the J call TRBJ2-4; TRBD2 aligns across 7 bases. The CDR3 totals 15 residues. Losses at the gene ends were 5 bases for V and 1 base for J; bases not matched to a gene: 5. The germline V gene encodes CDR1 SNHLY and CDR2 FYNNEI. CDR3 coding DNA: TGTGCCAGCAGTCTCCGGGAGGCGGCCAAAAACATTCAGTACTTC. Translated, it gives CASSLREAAKNIQYF.

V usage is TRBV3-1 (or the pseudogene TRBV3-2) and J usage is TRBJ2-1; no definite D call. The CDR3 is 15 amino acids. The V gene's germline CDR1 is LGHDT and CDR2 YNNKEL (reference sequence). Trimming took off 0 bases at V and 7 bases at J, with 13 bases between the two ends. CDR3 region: CASSQDHLPGNEQFF. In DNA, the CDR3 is TGTGCCAGCAGCCAAGACCACCTCCCCGGAAATGAGCAGTTCTTC.

CDR3 in amino acids: CASSLGTGNQPQHF. The DNA for the CDR3 is TGTGCCAGCAGCTTAGGGACGGGAAATCAGCCCCAGCATTTT. This chain links TRBV5-6 with TRBJ1-5, with a weak D call TRBD1 (5 bases). The CDR3 spans 14 residues. Trimming took off 2 bases at V and 4 bases at J, with 10 bases between the two ends. Germline CDR1 reads SGHDT; CDR2 reads YYEEEE.

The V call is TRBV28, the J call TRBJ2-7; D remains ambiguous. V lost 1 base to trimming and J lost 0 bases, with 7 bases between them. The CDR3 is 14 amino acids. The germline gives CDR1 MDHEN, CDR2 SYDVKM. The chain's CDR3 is CASSLSPISYEQYF. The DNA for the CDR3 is TGTGCCAGCAGTTTATCCCCCATCTCCTACGAGCAGTACTTC.

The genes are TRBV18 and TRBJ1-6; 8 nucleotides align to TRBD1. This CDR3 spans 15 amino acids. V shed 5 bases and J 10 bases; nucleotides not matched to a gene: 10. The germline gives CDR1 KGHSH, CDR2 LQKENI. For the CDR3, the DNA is TGTGCCAGCTCAACGCGACAGGGGTCGGACTCACCCCTCCACTTT. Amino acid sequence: CASSTRQGSDSPLHF.

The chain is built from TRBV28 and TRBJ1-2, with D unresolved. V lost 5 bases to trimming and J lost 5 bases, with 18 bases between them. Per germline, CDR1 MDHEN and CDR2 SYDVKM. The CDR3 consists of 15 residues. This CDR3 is CASSRSPEGLYGYTF. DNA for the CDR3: TGTGCCAGCAGTCGTTCACCGGAGGGATTGTATGGCTACACCTTC.

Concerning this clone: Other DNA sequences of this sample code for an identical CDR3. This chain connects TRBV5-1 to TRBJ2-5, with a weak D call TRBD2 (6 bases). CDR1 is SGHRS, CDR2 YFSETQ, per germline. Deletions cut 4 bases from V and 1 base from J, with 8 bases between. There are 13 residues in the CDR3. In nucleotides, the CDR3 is TGCGCCAGCAGCCCGGGACTCCAAGAGACCCAGTACTTC. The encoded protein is CASSPGLQETQYF.

CDR3 region: CATMDPGTGSGELFF. The CDR3 bases are TGTGCCACGATGGACCCCGGGACAGGGTCCGGGGAGCTGTTTTTT. This rearrangement joins TRBV10-3 to TRBJ2-2; TRBD1 aligns across 9 bases. Unmatched junction bases numbered 12, after V lost 10 bases and J lost 6 bases. Germline V gene lookup returns CDR1 ENHRY and CDR2 SYGVKD. This CDR3 contains 15 residues.

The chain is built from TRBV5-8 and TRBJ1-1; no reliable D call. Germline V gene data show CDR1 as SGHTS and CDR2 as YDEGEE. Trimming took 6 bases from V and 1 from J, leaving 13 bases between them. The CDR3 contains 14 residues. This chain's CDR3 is CASTPGSKNTEAFF. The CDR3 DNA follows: TGTGCCAGCACACCTGGCAGTAAGAACACTGAAGCTTTCTTT.

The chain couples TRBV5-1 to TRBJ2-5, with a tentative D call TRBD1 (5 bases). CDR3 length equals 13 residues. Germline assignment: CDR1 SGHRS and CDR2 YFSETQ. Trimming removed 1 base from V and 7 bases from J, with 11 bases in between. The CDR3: CASSLRQGGTQYF. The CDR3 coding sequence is TGCGCCAGCAGCTTGCGGCAGGGTGGGACCCAGTACTTC.

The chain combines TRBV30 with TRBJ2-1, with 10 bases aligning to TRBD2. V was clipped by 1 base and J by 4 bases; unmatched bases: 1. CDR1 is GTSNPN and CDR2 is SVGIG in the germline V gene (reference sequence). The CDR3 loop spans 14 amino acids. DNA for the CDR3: TGTGCCTGGAGTGCACTAGCGGGGTACAATGAGCAGTTCTTC. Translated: CAWSALAGYNEQFF.

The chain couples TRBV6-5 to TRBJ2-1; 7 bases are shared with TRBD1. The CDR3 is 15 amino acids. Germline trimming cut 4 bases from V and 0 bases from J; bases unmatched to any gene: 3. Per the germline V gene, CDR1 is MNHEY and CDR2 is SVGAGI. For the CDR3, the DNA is TGTGCCAGCAGTTCGGACAGGACCTCCTACAATGAGCAGTTCTTC. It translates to CASSSDRTSYNEQFF.

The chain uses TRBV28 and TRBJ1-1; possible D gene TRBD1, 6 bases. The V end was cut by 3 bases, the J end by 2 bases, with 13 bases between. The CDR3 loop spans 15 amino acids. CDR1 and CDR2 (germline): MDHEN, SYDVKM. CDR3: CASSFGGGPNTEAFF. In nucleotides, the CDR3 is TGTGCCAGCAGTTTCGGCGGGGGCCCTAACACTGAAGCTTTCTTT.